This T cell receptor beta chain was captured in a study of chemoradiotherapy in HPV16-positive cancers. General study findings and limits: Non-HPV-specific T cells did not expand in tumors during treatment, whereas candidate HPV-specific clones and E7-related motifs did.

This clone has only a few counts. The antigen is undetermined. TCRdb's copy holds only in-frame clones and misses some; the assay was immunoSEQ multiplex PCR. The sample consists of about 15,000 clones, roughly 79% of them appearing once. CDR3 length: 14 residues. Germline V gene sequence: CDR1 MNHEY, CDR2 SMNVEV (reference sequence). The J segment lost 7 bases and the V segment lost 3 bases, leaving 7 bases of the junction unmatched. This sequence joins TRBV27 and TRBJ1-2, with 8 bases matching TRBD1. The biological material was taken from a patient who underwent chemoradiotherapy. The clonotype comes from a human donor with HPV-associated anogenital cancer. The CDR3 bases are TGTGCCAGCAGTTTCCATGGACAGGGTGGTGGCTACACCTTC. It encodes CASSFHGQGGGYTF.